These T cell receptor beta chains were read from a single sample in a study of shared clonotypes between healthy human individuals. Profiled with immunoSEQ multiplex PCR; TCRdb holds only in-frame clones, not every one. The table includes some 2,000,000 clones, more than 90% detected once. The sequencing sample was made of naive CD4+ T cells sorted from blood. The receptors shown here come from a man aged 18-30 years in good health. CDR3s include the opening cysteine and the closing phenylalanine or tryptophan.

V gene	J gene	CDR3 length	CDR3 protein
TRBV5-8	TRBJ2-7	14	CASSLGSPMGEQYF
TRBV13	TRBJ1-3	14	CASSLTGAGNTIYF
TRBV10-3	TRBJ2-3	14	CAISEGLAGETQYF
TRBV12-5	TRBJ2-7	17	CASGSPTSGSFRNEQYF
TRBV4-1	TRBJ1-5	14	CASSLDRGIQPQHF
TRBV10-3	TRBJ2-7	12	CAISGTNYEQYF
TRBV25-1	TRBJ2-5	14	CASTKAPLEETQYF
TRBV18	TRBJ1-1	15	CASSPWEARGTEAFF
TRBV30	TRBJ1-4	13	CAWSWTSNEKLFF
TRBV7-9	TRBJ1-3	16	CASGQATGGSGNTIYF
TRBV4-3	TRBJ2-2	15	CASSQERAGTGELFF
TRBV19	TRBJ2-3	15	CASSVLAGVGDTQYF
TRBV29-1	TRBJ2-1	15	CSAASGTSGPNEQFF
TRBV2	TRBJ2-2	15	CASSVVTGGGGELFF
TRBV11-2	TRBJ2-5	13	CASSQLGQETQYF
TRBV4-1	TRBJ2-7	14	CASSQPGLASEQYF
TRBV5-5	TRBJ1-5	13	CASSLVPNQPQHF
TRBV5-1	TRBJ2-2	17	CASSLGVAGLNTGELFF
TRBV27	TRBJ1-2	14	CASSADRANYGYTF
TRBV7-2	TRBJ2-7	16	CASSRILAGGPYEQYF
TRBV7-6	TRBJ2-3	16	CASSFWTGEHVDTQYF
TRBV11-3	TRBJ2-3	12	CASSLGGDTQYF
TRBV4-1	TRBJ1-5	16	CASSQEGWQPNQPQHF
TRBV19	TRBJ1-4	15	CASSSGGVPNEKLFF
TRBV7-8	TRBJ2-5	17	CASSLGLAGVVGETQYF
TRBV20-1	TRBJ2-7	11	CSARAASEQYF
TRBV4-3	TRBJ2-6	16	CASSQDLGSGANVLTF
TRBV5-1	TRBJ1-3	15	CASSFEGNSGNTIYF
TRBV4-1	TRBJ2-1	15	CATLGTSGSSDEQFF
TRBV5-1	TRBJ2-5	15	CASSLSTGLQETQYF
TRBV5-1	TRBJ2-3	15	CASSLTLGSTDTQYF
TRBV7-9	TRBJ1-6	16	CATAGGRDRGNSPLHF
TRBV9	TRBJ1-3	16	CASSATWDRALDTIYF
TRBV19	TRBJ2-2	13	CASRITGTGELFF
TRBV5-1	TRBJ1-2	13	CASSLGRDRGYTF
TRBV6-1	TRBJ1-5	15	CASRRQGASNQPQHF
TRBV10-3	TRBJ2-7	14	CATHGTGNTYEQYF
TRBV5-1	TRBJ2-5	14	CASSLGAVPETQYF
TRBV7-8	TRBJ2-1	16	CASSLERLAGVDEQFF
TRBV7-8	TRBJ1-1	14	CASSARGLDTEAFF
TRBV12-5	TRBJ1-6	13	CATRDRRNSPLHF
TRBV5-6	TRBJ1-5	15	CASSPGGIGNQPQHF
TRBV14	TRBJ2-5	15	CASSPGQGIQETQYF
TRBV19	TRBJ2-3	16	CASSIVIVTSTDTQYF
TRBV30	TRBJ2-3	13	CAYSRGPLDTQYF
TRBV6-5	TRBJ1-1	14	CASSYGVMNTEAFF
TRBV2	TRBJ2-3	14	CASRSGRALDTQYF
TRBV15	TRBJ2-5	13	CATSRESGGTQYF
TRBV28	TRBJ2-7	15	CATWVSVQGAYEQYF
TRBV5-4	TRBJ2-3	14	CASRSDAGGDTQYF
TRBV25-1	TRBJ1-4	12	CASSASARALFF
TRBV2	TRBJ2-4	15	CASRRLAGGVDIQYF